Below, 30 T cell receptor beta chains from the same sample are listed, as sequenced in a study of shared clonotypes between healthy human individuals. Sequencing was performed with immunoSEQ multiplex PCR; in TCRdb, only in-frame clones are kept and a portion is missing. The data contain 1,400,000 or so clones, around 98.5% of them singletons. Sequences were obtained from naive CD4+ T cells sorted from blood. Subset here: CD45RA+ positively selected. These receptors originate from a man under 40 in good health.

The CDR3 reads CAGDWGATYEQYF. CDR3 nucleotides: TGTGCCGGGGACTGGGGGGCGACCTACGAGCAGTACTTC. The rearrangement joins TRBV30 to TRBJ2-7; either TRBD1 or TRBD2 may fit D (6 bases each). Germline values: CDR1 GTSNPN, CDR2 SVGIG (reference sequence). The V and J ends lost 8 bases and 2 bases respectively, with 16 bases between them. The CDR3 length is 13 residues.

The chain recombines TRBV28 with TRBJ2-6, with TRBD1 as a possible D gene (5 bases). CDR3 length: 14 residues. The germline gives CDR1 MDHEN, CDR2 SYDVKM. Trimming removed 8 bases at V and 2 bases at J, with 10 bases between. CDR3 in DNA: TGTGCCAGCTCAGGGCTACCTGGGGCCAACGTCCTGACTTTC. This sequence encodes CASSGLPGANVLTF.

The chain employs TRBV6-6 and TRBJ2-7; 9 positions agree with TRBD1. Germline loops: CDR1 MNHNY, CDR2 SVGAGI (reference sequence). The trim removed 9 bases at V and 5 bases at J, leaving 8 bases unmatched. The CDR3 is 13 residues long. In nucleotides, the CDR3 is TGTGCCAGTCTCGGACAGGGGCGGGACGAGCAGTACTTC. It specifies CASLGQGRDEQYF.

The gene calls are TRBV14 and TRBJ2-1; a possible D gene is TRBD1 (5 bases). This CDR3 has 13 residues. The germline V gene has CDR1 SGHDN and CDR2 FVKESK. V was cut by 6 bases and J by 6 bases, with 12 bases left in between. The CDR3 DNA follows: TGTGCCAGCAGTTTCAGGGTTCTCAATGAGCAGTTCTTC. The encoded protein is CASSFRVLNEQFF.

The rearrangement joins TRBV15 to TRBJ1-1; D remains unclear. There are 13 residues in the CDR3. CDR1 and CDR2 (germline): LNHNV, YYDKDF (reference sequence). Trimming took 4 bases from V and 1 from J, leaving 7 bases between them. The CDR3, as DNA: TGTGCCACCAGCAAAAACCCGAACACTGAAGCTTTCTTT. This gives the protein CATSKNPNTEAFF.

This chain uses TRBV7-3 with TRBJ2-1; TRBD2 matches 7 bases. The J segment lost 8 bases and the V segment lost 2 bases, leaving 6 bases of the junction unmatched. CDR1 is SGHTA and CDR2 is FQGTGA in the germline V gene. CDR3 length: 14 residues. This CDR3 is CASSLPGLLHEQFF. CDR3 in DNA: TGTGCCAGCAGCTTACCGGGACTACTCCATGAGCAGTTCTTC.

The CDR3 region is CASSDTQSGELFF. CDR3 DNA sequence: TGTGCCAGCAGTGATACTCAATCAGGCGAGCTGTTTTTT. The rearrangement joins TRBV2 to TRBJ2-2; D unresolved. The germline V gene has CDR1 SNHLY and CDR2 FYNNEI. The CDR3 totals 13 residues. Trimming took off 3 bases at V and 11 bases at J, with 13 bases between the two ends.

This chain connects TRBV27 to TRBJ1-5; 9 nucleotides align to TRBD1. The germline CDR1 and CDR2 sequences are MNHEY and SMNVEV (reference sequence). The CDR3 is 16 residues long. After removal of 5 bases from V and 2 bases from J, the junction contained 7 bases not matched to a gene. The CDR3: CASSPRQGGGNQPQHF. In DNA, the CDR3 is TGTGCCAGCAGTCCCCGACAGGGGGGCGGCAATCAGCCCCAGCATTTT.

The rearrangement joins TRBV19 to TRBJ2-1; D unresolved. Trimming stripped 5 bases from V and 10 bases from J, with 12 bases between. Germline-derived CDR1 and CDR2 are LNHDA and SQIVND (reference sequence). CDR3 length equals 12 residues. Here the CDR3 reads CASSRAVREQFF. In nucleotides, the CDR3 is TGTGCCAGTAGTCGGGCGGTAAGGGAGCAGTTCTTC.

This chain uses TRBV27 with TRBJ2-1; D might be TRBD1 (5 bases). The CDR3 spans 17 residues. The V gene lost 6 bases and the J gene lost 7 bases, with 25 bases spanning the gap. Germline V gene lookup returns CDR1 MNHEY and CDR2 SMNVEV (reference sequence). CDR3 loop: CASSRWSGQGRANEQFF. CDR3 sequence (DNA): TGTGCCAGCAGCCGATGGTCCGGGCAGGGTAGGGCTAATGAGCAGTTCTTC.

The chain has TRBV19 and TRBJ1-5; TRBD1 might be the D (5 bases). The CDR3 length is 16 residues. Germline V lookup: CDR1 LNHDA, CDR2 SQIVND (reference sequence). The V gene lost 0 bases and the J gene lost 2 bases, with 11 bases spanning the gap. The chain's CDR3 is CASSIELGQGNQPQHF. CDR3 nucleotides: TGTGCCAGTAGTATAGAATTGGGGCAGGGCAATCAGCCCCAGCATTTT.

This chain links TRBV5-1 with TRBJ1-4; D unresolved. The V gene lost 4 bases and the J gene lost 6 bases, with 13 bases spanning the gap. The V gene's germline CDR1 is SGHRS and CDR2 YFSETQ. The CDR3 is 14 residues long. CDR3 sequence: CASSDSSADEKLFF. The CDR3 DNA sequence: TGCGCCAGCAGCGATTCCTCGGCGGATGAAAAACTGTTTTTT.

This clone was seen a single time. V gene TRBV2 combines with J gene TRBJ2-1; 7 bases are shared with TRBD2. Germline CDR1 and CDR2: SNHLY and FYNNEI. The CDR3 has 14 residues. V lost 0 bases and J lost 6; bases outside the gene matches: 2. In DNA, the CDR3 is TGTGCCAGCAGTGAAGCGCGGGGGAGCAATGAGCAGTTCTTC. Translating gives CASSEARGSNEQFF.

This chain uses TRBV10-1 with TRBJ2-1; tentatively, D is TRBD1 (6 bases). This CDR3 comprises 16 residues. Germline values: CDR1 WNHNN, CDR2 SYGVQD (reference sequence). V lost 4 bases and J 5 bases, leaving 18 bases between the germline ends. For the CDR3, the DNA is TGCGCCAGCAGTGCATCCACAGGGCCTGGAGACAATGAGCAGTTCTTC. Protein sequence: CASSASTGPGDNEQFF.

The chain employs TRBV10-3 and TRBJ2-3; D is uncertain. Germline-derived CDR1 and CDR2 are ENHRY and SYGVKD. The CDR3 extends over 14 amino acids. The V and J ends lost 5 bases and 0 bases respectively, with 9 bases between them. Here the CDR3 reads CAISLDGSTDTQYF. The CDR3 DNA sequence: TGTGCCATCAGTCTCGACGGGAGCACAGATACGCAGTATTTT.

The chain is built from TRBV9 and TRBJ2-7, with 9 bases fitting TRBD1. The junction had 10 bases not matched to a gene; V was cut back by 0 bases and J by 6 bases. The CDR3 loop spans 16 amino acids. The V gene's germline CDR1 is SGDLS and CDR2 YYNGEE. Here the CDR3 DNA reads TGTGCCAGCAGCGTAGATACCGGGACAGGGTTAGGCGAGCAGTACTTC. Residues: CASSVDTGTGLGEQYF.

The chain combines TRBV6-6 with TRBJ1-5; TRBD1 aligns across 7 bases. The CDR3 is 16 amino acids. V lost 2 bases, J lost 11 bases, and 15 bases stayed unmatched. Germline loops: CDR1 MNHNY, CDR2 SVGAGI (reference sequence). CDR3 region: CASSYGVTGRQQTQHF. The CDR3 DNA is TGTGCCAGCAGTTACGGGGTGACAGGGAGGCAGCAGACCCAGCATTTT.

The chain carries TRBV2 and TRBJ2-1, with D possibly matching TRBD2 (5 bases). CDR3 length: 15 amino acids. Germline assignment: CDR1 SNHLY and CDR2 FYNNEI. Trimming took off 7 bases at V and 4 bases at J, with 17 bases between the two ends. The CDR3 region is CASIWTRTDYNEQFF. The CDR3 DNA follows: TGTGCCAGCATCTGGACTCGGACCGATTACAATGAGCAGTTCTTC.

The gene calls are TRBV6-5 and TRBJ1-5; 7 bases agree with TRBD1. The CDR3 has 13 amino acids. The ends lost 7 bases at V and 9 bases at J; junction bases unmatched: 9. Germline loops: CDR1 MNHEY, CDR2 SVGAGI. In nucleotides, the CDR3 is TGTGCCAGCATGGACAGGACCTTGGGGCCCCAGCATTTT. This sequence encodes CASMDRTLGPQHF.

The chain joins TRBV19 to TRBJ1-2; 9 positions match TRBD1. The CDR3 is 13 amino acids. With V trimmed by 6 bases and J by 6 bases, 5 bases remained unmatched. From germline, CDR1 is LNHDA and CDR2 SQIVND (reference sequence). The CDR3 nucleotides are TGTGCCAGTAGACCCGGGACAGGGAATGGCTACACCTTC. It specifies CASRPGTGNGYTF.

The V and J genes are TRBV4-1 and TRBJ1-2; 8 nucleotides line up with TRBD1. J lost 5 bases, V lost 2 bases, and 4 bases had no gene match. The CDR3 covers 14 residues. Germline values: CDR1 MGHRA, CDR2 YSYEKL. The CDR3 DNA reads as TGCGCCAGCAGCCAAACGGGACAGGCTTATGGCTACACCTTC. Residues: CASSQTGQAYGYTF.

V usage is TRBV9 and J usage is TRBJ1-2, with a weak D call TRBD1 (6 bases). The CDR3 sequence is 15 residues long. Looked up from germline, CDR1 is SGDLS and CDR2 is YYNGEE. V was clipped by 4 bases and J by 3 bases, with 16 bases between them. The CDR3, as DNA: TGTGCCAGCAGCTTGTCAGGACAGAACCACTATGGCTACACCTTC. Translating it yields CASSLSGQNHYGYTF.

The chain carries TRBV2 and TRBJ1-5; 7 bases fit TRBD1. This CDR3 is 15 amino acids long. J lost 0 bases, V lost 6 bases, and 5 bases had no gene match. Germline lookup yields CDR1 SNHLY and CDR2 FYNNEI. This chain's CDR3 is CASRRDSPSNQPQHF. The CDR3 bases are TGTGCCAGCAGACGGGACAGCCCTAGCAATCAGCCCCAGCATTTT.

This sequence joins TRBV18 and TRBJ1-2; no reliable D call. CDR1 KGHSH and CDR2 LQKENI come from the germline V gene. V shed 2 bases and J shed 4 bases, with 11 bases lying between them. This CDR3 region has 14 residues. CDR3 region: CASSPDVESYGYTF. CDR3 coding DNA: TGTGCCAGCTCACCAGACGTAGAGTCCTATGGCTACACCTTC. Full variable domain (outside the CDR3, taken from reference TRBV18 and TRBJ1-2): NAGVMQNPRHLVRRRGQEARLRCSPMKGHSHVYWYRQLPEEGLKFMVYLQKENIIDESGMPKERFSAEFPKEGPSILRIQQVVRGDSAAYFCASSPDVESYGYTFGSGTRLTVV.

V gene TRBV7-2 combines with J gene TRBJ1-1; D remains ambiguous. V lost 1 base and J 1 base, leaving 7 bases between the germline ends. The CDR3 has 14 amino acids. The V gene's germline CDR1 is SGHTA and CDR2 FQGNSA. The CDR3 spells CASSLDTGNTEAFF. CDR3 sequence (DNA): TGTGCCAGCAGCTTAGATACGGGGAACACTGAAGCTTTCTTT.

This clone was seen only once. CDR3: CASSPRDFLSYEQYF. The CDR3 DNA is TGTGCCAGCAGTCCGCGCGATTTTCTCTCCTACGAGCAGTACTTC. The chain uses TRBV7-9 and TRBJ2-7; D is uncertain. From germline, CDR1 is SEHNR and CDR2 FQNEAQ (reference sequence). V was trimmed by 6 bases and J by 0 bases, leaving 15 bases between them. There are 15 residues in the CDR3.

CDR3 DNA sequence: TGTGCCAGCAGGGCGGCGGGACCCCCATACGAGCAGTACTTC. Protein: CASRAAGPPYEQYF. The V and J genes are TRBV2 and TRBJ2-7; possibly TRBD2 for D (6 bases). The CDR3 is made up of 14 amino acids. V was cut by 6 bases and J by 4 bases, with 16 bases left in between. Germline CDR1 is SNHLY and CDR2 is FYNNEI.

J is TRBJ1-5 and V is TRBV6-1, with D unresolved. Germline V gives CDR1 MNHNS, CDR2 SASEGT. This CDR3 contains 15 residues. The ends were cut back, 2 bases at V and 5 bases at J, with 13 bases in the middle. The CDR3 loop reads CASSELTRPDQPQHF. The CDR3 coding sequence is TGTGCCAGCAGTGAATTAACCCGACCGGATCAGCCCCAGCATTTT.

In its sample, this clone was seen once. This sequence joins TRBV14 and TRBJ1-4, with TRBD1 matching over 10 bases. This CDR3 comprises 15 residues. V lost 6 bases, J lost 10 bases, and 11 bases stayed unmatched. Germline V gives CDR1 SGHDN, CDR2 FVKESK. The CDR3 sequence: CASSLSGTGAVKLFF. CDR3 nucleotides: TGTGCCAGCAGTCTTTCCGGGACAGGGGCCGTAAAACTGTTTTTT.

V and J are TRBV28 and TRBJ1-4; the D gene is possibly TRBD1 (5 bases). This CDR3 spans 13 amino acids. From germline, CDR1 is MDHEN and CDR2 SYDVKM. V was clipped by 8 bases and J by 7 bases, with 14 bases between them. This CDR3 is CASQGEGREKLFF. DNA for the CDR3: TGTGCCAGCCAAGGGGAGGGGCGTGAAAAACTGTTTTTT.